The present T cell receptor (beta chain) was sequenced within a study of patients and donors after allogeneic stem cell transplantation. Each CDR3 protein is one row after TCRdb ran MiXCR on the RT-PCR reads. The table shows some 960,000 distinct CDR3 sequences, with approximately 18% occurring only once. With 7 bases removed from V and 5 bases from J, the gap between germline ends came to 21 bases. This CDR3 comprises 16 residues. Germline V gene lookup returns CDR1 SNHLY and CDR2 FYNNEI. This TCR was sampled from a human donor who was either an allogeneic HSCT recipient or a stem cell or donor lymphocyte infusion donor (not recorded which). It is not recorded whose cells these are; they may come from a transplant donor. The chain uses TRBV2 and TRBJ2-1; the D is unclear. The sample consisted of blood, either unsorted or a sorted T cell fraction (not recorded which). CDR3 bases: TGTGCCAGCATCAGACCTGGGTTTGCTTTCAACAATGAGCAGTTCTTC. Its translation: CASIRPGFAFNNEQFF.